This TCR beta chain was identified during a study of blood T cell repertoires in COVID-19. Study-wide background: Samples taken during acute and convalescent COVID-19 were collected in the United States, Italy and Spain.

V lost 0 bases and J 2 bases, leaving 11 bases between the germline ends. Germline-derived CDR1 and CDR2 are MNHGY and SAAAGT. The CDR3 contains 15 residues. Sequenced by immunoSEQ multiplex PCR; TCRdb stores in-frame clones only, minus some. The sample carries about 180,000 clones, 80% to 90% recorded once. This TCR came from a man between 18 and 29 years old who had recovered from COVID-19. Sequencing was performed on peripheral blood. This chain links TRBV6-8 with TRBJ2-7, with D maybe TRBD1 (5 bases). The CDR3 DNA is TGTGCCAGCAGTTACTCGCTTACAGGCCCCTACGAGCAGTACTTC. Its protein is CASSYSLTGPYEQYF.